These 12 T cell receptor beta chains were all obtained from the same sample, sequenced in a study of blood T cell repertoires in COVID-19. The protocol was immunoSEQ multiplex PCR, while the TCRdb copy is restricted to in-frame clones and leaves out a portion. The sample yields about 140,000 clones, roughly 80% seen once. Input material: peripheral blood. The receptors shown here come from a man between 50 and 59 years old with active or convalescent COVID-19.

V and J are TRBV19 and TRBJ1-1; possibly TRBD1 for D (6 bases). This CDR3 region has 10 residues. V lost 7 bases and J 11 bases, leaving 11 bases between the germline ends. Germline V CDR1 and CDR2: LNHDA, SQIVND (reference sequence). As DNA, the CDR3 is TGTGCCAGTAAGGGGGTAGTGGCTTTCTTT. Residues: CASKGVVAFF.

V usage is TRBV30 and J usage is TRBJ1-5; 10 bases are shared with TRBD1. The CDR3 spans 17 residues. The germline gives CDR1 GTSNPN, CDR2 SVGIG (reference sequence). V trimming: 3 bases; J trimming: 2 bases; junction bases outside the gene matches: 10. In DNA form, the CDR3 reads TGTGCCTGGAGCGGGGACAGGGGATGGGAAGGCAATCAGCCCCAGCATTTT. It codes for CAWSGDRGWEGNQPQHF.

This chain uses TRBV18 with TRBJ1-1; D gene unclear. V gave up 0 bases and J gave up 0 bases, with 8 bases separating them. The CDR3 spans 15 residues. Germline CDR1 reads KGHSH; CDR2 reads LQKENI. CDR3 nucleotides: TGTGCCAGCTCACCACCGGTCGGTTTGAACACTGAAGCTTTCTTT. Encoded protein: CASSPPVGLNTEAFF.

This clone has just a few counts. The chain recombines TRBV7-3 with TRBJ1-1; D might be TRBD1 (5 bases). Germline V gives CDR1 SGHTA, CDR2 FQGTGA. V lost 10 bases to trimming and J lost 4 bases, with 16 bases between them. The CDR3 has 13 amino acids. The DNA of the CDR3 is TGTGCCACCAGGGCCGGGAGGAGCACTGAAGCTTTCTTT. Its translation: CATRAGRSTEAFF. Complete variable domain (other parts from reference TRBV7-3 and TRBJ1-1): GAGVSQTPSNKVTEKGKYVELRCDPISGHTALYWYRQSLGQGPEFLIYFQGTGAADDSGLPNDRFFAVRPEGSVSTLKIQRTERGDSAVYLCATRAGRSTEAFFGQGTRLTVV.

This chain joins TRBV15 and TRBJ2-5, with D perhaps TRBD1 (5 bases). CDR1 and CDR2 (germline): LNHNV, YYDKDF (reference sequence). The CDR3 runs 16 residues. Trimming removed 0 bases from V and 2 bases from J, with 13 bases in between. CDR3 nucleotides: TGTGCCACCAGCAGAGATAGGGGCCATCGTCAAGAGACCCAGTACTTC. Translation: CATSRDRGHRQETQYF.

The table lists this clone with many counts. The chain couples TRBV7-8 to TRBJ1-3; D is possibly TRBD1 (5 bases). The CDR3 is 17 amino acids. The V gene lost 1 base and the J gene lost 4 bases, with 17 bases spanning the gap. CDR1 and CDR2 from the germline V gene are SGHVS and FQNEAQ. This CDR3 reads CASSLGGRGLSGNTIYF. In nucleotides, the CDR3 is TGTGCCAGCAGCTTAGGCGGTCGGGGGTTGTCCGGAAACACCATATATTTT.

J is TRBJ2-5 and V is TRBV19; TRBD2 agrees at 7 bases. CDR3 length: 15 amino acids. V was clipped by 7 bases and J by 2 bases; unmatched bases: 10. The germline V gene encodes CDR1 LNHDA and CDR2 SQIVND (reference sequence). The CDR3: CASTRTSGYQETQYF. CDR3 nucleotides: TGTGCCAGTACAAGGACTAGTGGGTATCAAGAGACCCAGTACTTC.

The J gene is TRBJ2-7, the V gene TRBV7-2; unclear D gene. Deletions cut 5 bases from V and 3 bases from J, with 5 bases between. Germline V lookup: CDR1 SGHTA, CDR2 FQGNSA. The CDR3 is 11 amino acids. CDR3 nucleotides: TGTGCCAGCAGCCGCGGCTACGAGCAGTACTTC. Protein sequence: CASSRGYEQYF.

This rearrangement joins TRBV14 to TRBJ1-1, with 8 nucleotides matching TRBD1. Germline V gene lookup returns CDR1 SGHDN and CDR2 FVKESK. CDR3 size: 16 residues. The V gene end was trimmed by 4 bases and the J gene end by 0 bases; junction bases not matched to a gene: 7. The CDR3 DNA follows: TGTGCCAGCAGCCTTACCAGACAGGGGATGAACACTGAAGCTTTCTTT. Translated, it gives CASSLTRQGMNTEAFF. Based on the CDR3 plus reference TRBV14 and TRBJ1-1, the full variable domain is EAGVTQFPSHSVIEKGQTVTLRCDPISGHDNLYWYRRVMGKEIKFLLHFVKESKQDESGMPNNRFLAERTGGTYSTLKVQPAELEDSGVYFCASSLTRQGMNTEAFFGQGTRLTVV.

The rearrangement uses TRBV7-3 and TRBJ2-2; TRBD2 matches 7 bases. Germline-derived CDR1 and CDR2 are SGHTA and FQGTGA. The CDR3 has 21 amino acids. V was pared by 5 bases and J by 6 bases, with 27 bases of the junction left unmatched. The CDR3 nucleotides read TGTGCCAGCAGCCCAACTCTATGGGGCCCTGGGACTATCGGGGGTGCCGGGGAGCTGTTTTTT. Protein product: CASSPTLWGPGTIGGAGELFF.

The chain couples TRBV19 to TRBJ1-4, with D unclear. V shed 4 bases and J shed 2 bases, with 5 bases lying between them. The germline V gene encodes CDR1 LNHDA and CDR2 SQIVND (reference sequence). The CDR3 runs to 13 residues. The CDR3 coding sequence is TGTGCCAGTAGTACGGGTACTAATGAAAAACTGTTTTTT. As protein: CASSTGTNEKLFF.

The rearrangement uses TRBV3-1 (or the pseudogene TRBV3-2) and TRBJ2-2; 10 bases are shared with TRBD2. The ends lost 0 bases at V and 4 bases at J; junction bases unmatched: 5. The CDR3 loop spans 17 amino acids. CDR1 and CDR2 from the germline V gene are LGHDT and YNNKEL (reference sequence). Here the CDR3 reads CASSQEWPSGSTGELFF. CDR3 DNA sequence: TGTGCCAGCAGCCAAGAATGGCCTAGCGGGAGCACCGGGGAGCTGTTTTTT.